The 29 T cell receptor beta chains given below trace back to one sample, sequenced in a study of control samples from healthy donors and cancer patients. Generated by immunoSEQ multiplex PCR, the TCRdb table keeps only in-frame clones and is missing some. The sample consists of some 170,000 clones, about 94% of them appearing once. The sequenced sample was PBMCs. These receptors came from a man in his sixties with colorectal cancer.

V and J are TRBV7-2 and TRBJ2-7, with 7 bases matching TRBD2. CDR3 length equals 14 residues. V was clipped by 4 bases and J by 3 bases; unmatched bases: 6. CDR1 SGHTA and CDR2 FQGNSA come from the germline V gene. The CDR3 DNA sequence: TGTGCCAGCAGCTCATACCGGGGGGACTACGAGCAGTACTTC. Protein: CASSSYRGDYEQYF.

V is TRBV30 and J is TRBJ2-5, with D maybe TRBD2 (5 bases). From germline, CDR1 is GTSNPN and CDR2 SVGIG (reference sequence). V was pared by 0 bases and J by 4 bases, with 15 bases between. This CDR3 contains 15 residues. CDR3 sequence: CAWSVRAVNRETQYF. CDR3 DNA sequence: TGTGCCTGGAGTGTACGAGCGGTAAATAGAGAGACCCAGTACTTC.

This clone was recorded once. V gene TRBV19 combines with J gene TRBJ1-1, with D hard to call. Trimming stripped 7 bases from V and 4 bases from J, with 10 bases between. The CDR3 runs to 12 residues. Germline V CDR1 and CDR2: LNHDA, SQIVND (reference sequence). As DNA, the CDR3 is TGTGCCAGTACTTGGTCGGGCACTGAAGCTTTCTTT. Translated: CASTWSGTEAFF.

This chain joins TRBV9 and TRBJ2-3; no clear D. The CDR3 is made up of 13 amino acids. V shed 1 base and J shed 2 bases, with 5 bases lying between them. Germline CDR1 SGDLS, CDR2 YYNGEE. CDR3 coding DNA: TGTGCCAGCAGCGTAAGATACACAGATACGCAGTATTTT. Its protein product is CASSVRYTDTQYF.

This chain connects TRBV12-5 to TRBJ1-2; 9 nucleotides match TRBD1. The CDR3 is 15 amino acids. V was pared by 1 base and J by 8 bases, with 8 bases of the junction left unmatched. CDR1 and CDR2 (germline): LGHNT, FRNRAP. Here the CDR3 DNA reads TGTGCTAGTGGTTTGGCCGGACAGGGGCCTTGGGGCTACACCTTC. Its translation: CASGLAGQGPWGYTF.

The CDR3 here is CASSPSGGGADTQYF. CDR3 bases: TGTGCCAGCAGCCCGTCAGGGGGCGGTGCAGATACGCAGTATTTT. The V call is TRBV4-2, the J call TRBJ2-3; 8 bases agree with TRBD1. This CDR3 contains 15 residues. Per germline, CDR1 LGHNA and CDR2 YNFKEQ. V lost 4 bases to trimming and J lost 4 bases; unmatched junction nucleotides: 7.

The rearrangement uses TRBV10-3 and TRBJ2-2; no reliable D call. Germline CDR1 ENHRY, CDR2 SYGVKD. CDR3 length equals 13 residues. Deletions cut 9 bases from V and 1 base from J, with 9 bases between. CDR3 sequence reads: CAIRWENTGELFF. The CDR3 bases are TGTGCCATAAGGTGGGAGAACACCGGGGAGCTGTTTTTT.

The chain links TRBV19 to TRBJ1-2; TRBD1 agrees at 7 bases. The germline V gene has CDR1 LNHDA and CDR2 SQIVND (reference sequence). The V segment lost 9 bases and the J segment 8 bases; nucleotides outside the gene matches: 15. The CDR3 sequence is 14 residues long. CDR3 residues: CASRALGQVDGYTF. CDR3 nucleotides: TGTGCCAGCCGGGCGTTAGGACAGGTGGACGGCTACACCTTC. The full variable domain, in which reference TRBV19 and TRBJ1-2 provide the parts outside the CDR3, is DGGITQSPKYLFRKEGQNVTLSCEQNLNHDAMYWYRQDPGQGLRLIYYSQIVNDFQKGDIAEGYSVSREKKESFPLTVTSAQKNPTAFYLCASRALGQVDGYTFGSGTRLTVV.

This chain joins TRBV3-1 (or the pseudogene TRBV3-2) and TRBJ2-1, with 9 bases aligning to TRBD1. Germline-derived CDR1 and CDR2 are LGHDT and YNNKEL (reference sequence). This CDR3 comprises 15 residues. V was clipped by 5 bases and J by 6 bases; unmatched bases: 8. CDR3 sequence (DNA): TGTGCCAGCAGCTGGTCGGACAGGGGATTCAATGAGCAGTTCTTC. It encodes CASSWSDRGFNEQFF.

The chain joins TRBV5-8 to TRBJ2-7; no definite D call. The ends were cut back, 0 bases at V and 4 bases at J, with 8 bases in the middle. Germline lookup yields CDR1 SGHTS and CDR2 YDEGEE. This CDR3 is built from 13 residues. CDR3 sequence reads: CASSLVGSYEQYF. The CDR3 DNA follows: TGTGCCAGCAGCTTGGTTGGTTCTTACGAGCAGTACTTC.

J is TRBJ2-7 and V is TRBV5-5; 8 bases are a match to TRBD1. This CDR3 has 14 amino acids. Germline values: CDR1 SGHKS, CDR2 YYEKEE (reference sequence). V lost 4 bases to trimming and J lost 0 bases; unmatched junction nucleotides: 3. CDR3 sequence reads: CASSHGTGSYEQYF. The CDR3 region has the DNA TGTGCCAGCAGCCACGGGACAGGCTCCTACGAGCAGTACTTC.

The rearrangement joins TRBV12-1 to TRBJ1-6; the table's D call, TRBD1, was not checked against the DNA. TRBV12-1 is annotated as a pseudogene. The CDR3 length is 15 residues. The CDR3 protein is CASSLRDRGNSPLHF. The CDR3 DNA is TGTGCCAGCAGCCTCCGGGACAGGGGGAATTCACCCCTCCACTTT.

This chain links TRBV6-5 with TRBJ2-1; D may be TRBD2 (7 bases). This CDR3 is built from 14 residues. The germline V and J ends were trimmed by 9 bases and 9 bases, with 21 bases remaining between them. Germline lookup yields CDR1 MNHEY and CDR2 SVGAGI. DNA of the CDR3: TGTGCCAGTACCGGGACGGGGGGCCCGGGTGAGCAGTTCTTC. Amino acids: CASTGTGGPGEQFF.

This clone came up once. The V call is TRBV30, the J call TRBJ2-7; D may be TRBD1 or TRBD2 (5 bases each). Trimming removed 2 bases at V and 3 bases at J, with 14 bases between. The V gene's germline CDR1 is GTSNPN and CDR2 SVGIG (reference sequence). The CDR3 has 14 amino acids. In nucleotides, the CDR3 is TGTGCCTGGAGTAGGGACGGGACCTTCTACGAGCAGTACTTC. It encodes CAWSRDGTFYEQYF. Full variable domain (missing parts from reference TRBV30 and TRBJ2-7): SQTIHQWPATLVQPVGSPLSLECTVEGTSNPNLYWYRQAAGRGLQLLFYSVGIGQISSEVPQNLSASRPQDRQFILSSKKLLLSDSGFYLCAWSRDGTFYEQYFGPGTRLTVT.

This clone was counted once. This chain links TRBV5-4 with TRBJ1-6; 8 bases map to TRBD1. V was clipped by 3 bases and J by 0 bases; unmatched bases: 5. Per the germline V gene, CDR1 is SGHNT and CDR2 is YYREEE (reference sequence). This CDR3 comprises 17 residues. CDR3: CASSSGTGSSYNSPLHF. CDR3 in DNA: TGTGCCAGCAGCTCGGGGACAGGAAGCTCCTATAATTCACCCCTCCACTTT.

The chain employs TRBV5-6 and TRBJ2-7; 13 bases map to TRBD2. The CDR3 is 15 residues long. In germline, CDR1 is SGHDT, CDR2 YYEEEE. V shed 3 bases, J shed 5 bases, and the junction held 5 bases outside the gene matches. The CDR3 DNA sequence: TGTGCCAGCAGCTGGAGGACTAGCGGGGGTGACGAGCAGTACTTC. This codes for CASSWRTSGGDEQYF.

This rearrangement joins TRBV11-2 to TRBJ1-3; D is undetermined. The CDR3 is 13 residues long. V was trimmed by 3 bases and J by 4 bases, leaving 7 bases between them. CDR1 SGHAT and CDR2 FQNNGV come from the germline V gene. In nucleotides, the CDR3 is TGTGCCAGCAGCTTCCAACAGGGAAACACCATATATTTT. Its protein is CASSFQQGNTIYF.

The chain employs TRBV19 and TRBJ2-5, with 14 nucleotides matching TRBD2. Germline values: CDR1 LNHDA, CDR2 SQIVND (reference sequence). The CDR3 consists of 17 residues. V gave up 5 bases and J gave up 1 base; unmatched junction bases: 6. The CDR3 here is CASSSGLAGGRQETQYF. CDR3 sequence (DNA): TGTGCCAGTAGTTCAGGACTAGCGGGGGGCCGCCAAGAGACCCAGTACTTC.

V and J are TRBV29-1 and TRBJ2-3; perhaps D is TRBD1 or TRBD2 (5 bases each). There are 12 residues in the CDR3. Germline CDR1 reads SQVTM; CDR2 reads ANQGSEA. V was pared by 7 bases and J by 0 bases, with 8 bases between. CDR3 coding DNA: TGCAGCGGCCGGGACAGCACAGATACGCAGTATTTT. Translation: CSGRDSTDTQYF.

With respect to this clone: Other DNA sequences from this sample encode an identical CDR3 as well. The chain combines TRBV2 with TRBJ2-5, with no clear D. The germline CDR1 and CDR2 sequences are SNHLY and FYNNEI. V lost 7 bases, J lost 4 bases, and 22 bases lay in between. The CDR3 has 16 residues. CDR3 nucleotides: TGTGCCAGCATACCGATATCGCTTTCGGTTCGAGAGACCCAGTACTTC. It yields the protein CASIPISLSVRETQYF.

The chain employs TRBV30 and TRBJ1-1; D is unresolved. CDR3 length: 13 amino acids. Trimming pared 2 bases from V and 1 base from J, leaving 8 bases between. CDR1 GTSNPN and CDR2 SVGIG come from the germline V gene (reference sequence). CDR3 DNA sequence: TGTGCCTGGAGTCCGGACGGGAACACTGAAGCTTTCTTT. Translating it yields CAWSPDGNTEAFF.

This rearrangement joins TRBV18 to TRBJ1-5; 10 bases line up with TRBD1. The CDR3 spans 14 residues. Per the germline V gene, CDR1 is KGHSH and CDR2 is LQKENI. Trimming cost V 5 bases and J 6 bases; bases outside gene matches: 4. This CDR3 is CASSSDRGPQPQHF. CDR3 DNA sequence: TGTGCCAGCTCATCCGACAGGGGGCCTCAGCCCCAGCATTTT.

The CDR3 sequence: CASSPQGGFATEAFF. The CDR3, as DNA: TGCGCCAGCAGTCCACAGGGGGGTTTTGCCACTGAAGCTTTCTTT. This chain links TRBV5-1 with TRBJ1-1; 8 bases map to TRBD1. Unmatched junction bases numbered 10, after V lost 5 bases and J lost 4 bases. The CDR3 extends over 15 amino acids. Germline V gives CDR1 SGHRS, CDR2 YFSETQ.

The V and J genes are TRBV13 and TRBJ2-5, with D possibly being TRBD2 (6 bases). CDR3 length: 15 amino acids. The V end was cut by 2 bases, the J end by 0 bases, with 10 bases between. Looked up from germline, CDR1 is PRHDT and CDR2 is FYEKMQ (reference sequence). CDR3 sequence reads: CASSLFGGDQETQYF. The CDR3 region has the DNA TGTGCCAGCAGCTTATTCGGGGGAGACCAAGAGACCCAGTACTTC.

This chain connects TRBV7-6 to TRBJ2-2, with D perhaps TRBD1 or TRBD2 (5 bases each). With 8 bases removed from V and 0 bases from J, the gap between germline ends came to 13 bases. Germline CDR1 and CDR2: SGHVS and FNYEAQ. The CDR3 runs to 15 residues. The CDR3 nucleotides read TGTGCCAGCCGAGAGGGGTCCACGAACACCGGGGAGCTGTTTTTT. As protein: CASREGSTNTGELFF.

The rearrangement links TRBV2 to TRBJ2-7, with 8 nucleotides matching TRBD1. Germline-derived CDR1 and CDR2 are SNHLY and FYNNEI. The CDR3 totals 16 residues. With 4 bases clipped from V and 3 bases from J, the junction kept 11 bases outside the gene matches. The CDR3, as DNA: TGTGCCAGCAGTGCCCCCCGGACAGGGTGGGGCTACGAGCAGTACTTC. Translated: CASSAPRTGWGYEQYF.

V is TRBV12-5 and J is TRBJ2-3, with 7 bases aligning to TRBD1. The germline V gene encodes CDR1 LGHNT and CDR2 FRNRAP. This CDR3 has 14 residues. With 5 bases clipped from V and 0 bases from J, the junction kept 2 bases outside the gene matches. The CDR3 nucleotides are TGTGCTAGTGGTCCGGGACAGAGCACAGATACGCAGTATTTT. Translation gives CASGPGQSTDTQYF.

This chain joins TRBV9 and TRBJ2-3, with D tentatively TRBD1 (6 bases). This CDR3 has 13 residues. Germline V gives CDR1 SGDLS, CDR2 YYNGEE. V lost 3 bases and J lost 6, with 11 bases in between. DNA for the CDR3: TGTGCCAGCAGCGCAGGGACACCTGATACGCAGTATTTT. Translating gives CASSAGTPDTQYF.

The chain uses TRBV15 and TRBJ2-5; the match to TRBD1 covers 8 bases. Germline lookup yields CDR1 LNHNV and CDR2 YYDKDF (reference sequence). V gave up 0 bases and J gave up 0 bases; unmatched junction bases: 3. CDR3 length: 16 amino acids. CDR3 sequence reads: CATSRERTGYQETQYF. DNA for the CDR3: TGTGCCACCAGCAGAGAAAGGACAGGGTACCAAGAGACCCAGTACTTC.